This T cell receptor (beta chain) appears in the sequencing data of a study of T cell responses to AZD1222 COVID-19 vaccine. About the study: Pooling was applied to second doses at about 4 or about 12 weeks.

Assay used: immunoSEQ multiplex PCR; TCRdb lists only in-frame clones, some missing. The data hold under 100,000 clones, with 70% to 90% observed a single time. CDR1 and CDR2 from the germline V gene are MDHEN and SYDVKM. Trimming removed 9 bases at V and 11 bases at J, with 22 bases between. CDR3 length: 13 amino acids. This clonotype was sampled from an adult in good health. The gene calls are TRBV28 and TRBJ1-1; TRBD1 is a possible D gene (5 bases). The sequencing used peripheral blood, collected on day 0 of AZD1222 vaccination. For the CDR3, the DNA is TGTGCCAGTACCGGGTGGTTCGGGGGGGTGGCTTTCTTT. Translating gives CASTGWFGGVAFF.